This T cell receptor (delta chain) derives from a study of Vδ1+ human thymocytes. With regard to this clone: Its antigen is undetermined.

Study conclusions and caveats: Unexpected Vdelta2 sequences could cause misinterpretation of bulk repertoire data. Highly polyclonal TRG and TRD repertoires with Gaussian CDR3 length distributions appeared in thymus.

RNA was extracted from the cells and then reverse transcribed. The CDR3 regions were amplified by multiplex PCR from V-gene primers to a constant-region primer. TCRdb reran clone calling via CATT on the multiplex PCR reads. Among about 73,000 delta-chain clones listed, around 32% were seen once. The CDR3 runs to 21 residues. Germline lookup yields CDR1 TSWWSYY and CDR2 QGS. V dropped 2 bases and J dropped 0 bases, with 28 bases sitting between them. The sorted cells were CD3+ Vdelta1+ Vdelta2- thymocytes from alphabeta-depleted thymus. Vdelta1+ thymocyte sorts reached between about 97% and 99.6% purity.

The chain is built from TRDV1 and TRDJ1; D perhaps matches TRDD3 (6 bases). Sequencing was carried out using Vdelta1+ gamma-delta thymocytes from the thymus. Subset defined: FACS-sorted CD3+ TCRalphabeta- TCRVdelta1+ TCRVdelta2- thymocytes. This receptor was obtained from a boy younger than two who had congenital heart surgery. The DNA for the CDR3 is TGTGCTCTTGGGGAAAGGGCGATGGTGGGGGGAATTGTCTCGTACACCGATAAACTCATCTTT. Amino acid sequence: CALGERAMVGGIVSYTDKLIF.